The clone carrying this T cell receptor (beta chain) was observed many times. The data originate from a study of identical twins. The V segment lost 2 bases and the J segment 2 bases; nucleotides outside the gene matches: 3. CDR1 and CDR2 from the germline V gene are PRHDT and FYEKMQ (reference sequence). The CDR3 is 14 residues long. cDNA molecules carried unique molecular identifiers, and template switching added a universal primer site. TCRdb processed the 5' RACE reads anew with MiXCR; each CDR3 protein has one entry. The data show some 660,000 distinct CDR3 sequences, under 9% seen once. These same data were also listed under a study on yellow fever vaccine responses in identical twins.

The specimen was PBMCs. The rearrangement joins TRBV13 to TRBJ2-7, with 7 bases fitting TRBD2. The source of this sequence is a young woman in good health. CDR3 in amino acids: CASSLRGVTYEQYF. In DNA form, the CDR3 reads TGTGCCAGCAGCTTACGGGGGGTTACCTACGAGCAGTACTTC.